The following is a T cell receptor beta chain sequence with its context. Its antigen is not known. This sample was taken from a study of OX40 agonist ivuxolimab in advanced cancers. Study-wide findings and caveats: People who partly responded at 0.1-3.0 mg/kg had some of the least clonal expansion seen. Both blood CD4+ and CD8+ T cells showed clonal growth by week 6 at 0.1 to 3.0 mg/kg. Among expanded peripheral T cells, antigen specificity went undetermined.

Sequencing used immunoSEQ multiplex PCR; TCRdb keeps in-frame clones, though not all of them. The table shows around 26,000 clones, with approximately 83% occurring only once. The receptor's source is an adult with an advanced solid tumor such as melanoma, head and neck, liver or kidney cancer. The specimen comprised CD4+ or CD8+ T cells sorted from blood, sampled in a trial of the OX40 agonist ivuxolimab.

Here the CDR3 DNA reads TGTGCCAGCAGCTTTTCCAGGGGGTACGAGCAGTACTTC. It translates to CASSFSRGYEQYF. The chain employs TRBV7-9 and TRBJ2-7; 7 positions agree with TRBD1. V shed 3 bases, J shed 4 bases, and the junction held 3 bases outside the gene matches. Germline CDR1 SEHNR, CDR2 FQNEAQ (reference sequence). The CDR3 has 13 amino acids.